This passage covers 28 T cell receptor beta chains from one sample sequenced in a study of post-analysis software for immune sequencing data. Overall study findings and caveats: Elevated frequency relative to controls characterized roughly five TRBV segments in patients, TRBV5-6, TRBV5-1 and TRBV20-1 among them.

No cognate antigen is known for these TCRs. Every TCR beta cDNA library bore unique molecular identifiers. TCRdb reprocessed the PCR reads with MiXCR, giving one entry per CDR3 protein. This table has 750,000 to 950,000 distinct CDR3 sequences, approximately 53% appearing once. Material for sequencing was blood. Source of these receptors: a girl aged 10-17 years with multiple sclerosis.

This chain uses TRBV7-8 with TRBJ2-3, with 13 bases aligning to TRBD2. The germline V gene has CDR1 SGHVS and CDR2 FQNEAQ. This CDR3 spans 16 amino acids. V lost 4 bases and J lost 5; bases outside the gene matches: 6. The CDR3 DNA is TGTGCCAGCAGCTCTCAACTAGCGGGAGGGAAAGATACGCAGTATTTT. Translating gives CASSSQLAGGKDTQYF. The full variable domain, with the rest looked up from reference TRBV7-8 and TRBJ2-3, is GAGVSQSPRYKVAKRGQDVALRCDPISGHVSLFWYQQALGQGPEFLTYFQNEAQLDKSGLPSDRFFAERPEGSVSTLKIQRTQQEDSAVYLCASSSQLAGGKDTQYFGPGTRLTVL.

CDR3: CASSLPSTGERLHF. Written as DNA, the CDR3 is TGTGCCAGCAGTTTGCCGTCCACAGGGGAAAGGCTCCACTTT. This chain links TRBV28 with TRBJ1-6; TRBD1 aligns across 7 bases. V lost 3 bases to trimming and J lost 16 bases; unmatched junction nucleotides: 12. The germline V gene has CDR1 MDHEN and CDR2 SYDVKM. This CDR3 has 14 residues.

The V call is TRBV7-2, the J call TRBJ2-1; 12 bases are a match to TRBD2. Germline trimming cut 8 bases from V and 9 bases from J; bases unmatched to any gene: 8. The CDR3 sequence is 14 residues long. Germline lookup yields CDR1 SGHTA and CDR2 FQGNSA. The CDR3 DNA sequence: TGTGCCAGCGGATCGACTAGCGGGAGTGGTGAGCAGTTCTTC. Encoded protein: CASGSTSGSGEQFF. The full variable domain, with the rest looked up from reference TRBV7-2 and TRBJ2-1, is GAGVSQSPSNKVTEKGKDVELRCDPISGHTALYWYRQSLGQGLEFLIYFQGNSAPDKSGLPSDRFSAERTGGSVSTLTIQRTQQEDSAVYLCASGSTSGSGEQFFGPGTRLTVL.

CDR3 bases: TGCGCCAGCAGCAGAGAGACAGGGGGCATTGAGACCCAGTACTTC. This encodes CASSRETGGIETQYF. The rearrangement links TRBV5-1 to TRBJ2-5, with 10 bases lining up with TRBD1. Germline CDR1 and CDR2: SGHRS and YFSETQ. Losses at the gene ends were 4 bases for V and 5 bases for J; bases not matched to a gene: 8. This CDR3 is 15 amino acids long.

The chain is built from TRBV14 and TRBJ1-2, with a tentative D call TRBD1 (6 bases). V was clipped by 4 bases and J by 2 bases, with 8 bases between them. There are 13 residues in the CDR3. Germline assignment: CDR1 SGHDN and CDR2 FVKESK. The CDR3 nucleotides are TGTGCCAGCAGCCGGGACAAAAACTATGGCTACACCTTC. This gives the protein CASSRDKNYGYTF.

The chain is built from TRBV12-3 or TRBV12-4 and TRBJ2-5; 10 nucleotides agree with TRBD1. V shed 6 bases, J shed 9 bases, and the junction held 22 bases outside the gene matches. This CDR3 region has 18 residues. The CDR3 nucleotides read TGTGCCAGCAGATCCCCAGTGCAACCGGGACAGGGGTTATGGTCCCAGTACTTC. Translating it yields CASRSPVQPGQGLWSQYF.

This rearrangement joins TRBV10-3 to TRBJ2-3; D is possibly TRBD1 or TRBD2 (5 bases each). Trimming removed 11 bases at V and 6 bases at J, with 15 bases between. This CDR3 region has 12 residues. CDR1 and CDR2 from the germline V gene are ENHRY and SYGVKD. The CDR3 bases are TGTGCCGTCGGGACCCGAGGCGATACGCAGTATTTT. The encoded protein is CAVGTRGDTQYF.

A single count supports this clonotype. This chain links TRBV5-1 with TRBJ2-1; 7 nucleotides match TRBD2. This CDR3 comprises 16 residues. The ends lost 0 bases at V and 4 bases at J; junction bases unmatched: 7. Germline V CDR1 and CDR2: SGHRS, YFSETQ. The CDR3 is CASSLESSGPYNEQFF. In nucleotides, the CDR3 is TGCGCCAGCAGCTTGGAAAGTAGCGGGCCATACAATGAGCAGTTCTTC.

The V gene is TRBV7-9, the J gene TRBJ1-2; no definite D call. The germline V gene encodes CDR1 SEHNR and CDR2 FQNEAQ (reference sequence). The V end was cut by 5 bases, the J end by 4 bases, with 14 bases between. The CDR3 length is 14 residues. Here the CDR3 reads CASSRLEEPYGYTF. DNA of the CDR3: TGTGCCAGCAGCCGCCTCGAGGAACCCTATGGCTACACCTTC.

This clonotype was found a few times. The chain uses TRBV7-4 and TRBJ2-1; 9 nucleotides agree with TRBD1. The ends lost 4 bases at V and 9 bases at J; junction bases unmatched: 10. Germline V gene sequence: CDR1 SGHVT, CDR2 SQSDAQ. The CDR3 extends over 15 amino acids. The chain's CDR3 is CASSSRQGERSEQFF. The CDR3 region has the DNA TGTGCCAGCAGCTCCCGACAGGGGGAGAGGAGTGAGCAGTTCTTC.

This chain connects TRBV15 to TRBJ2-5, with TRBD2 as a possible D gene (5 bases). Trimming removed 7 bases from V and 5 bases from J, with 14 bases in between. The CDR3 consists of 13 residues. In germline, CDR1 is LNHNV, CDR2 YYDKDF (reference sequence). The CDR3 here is CATTKARRETQYF. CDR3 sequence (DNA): TGTGCCACCACCAAGGCCAGGAGGGAGACCCAGTACTTC.

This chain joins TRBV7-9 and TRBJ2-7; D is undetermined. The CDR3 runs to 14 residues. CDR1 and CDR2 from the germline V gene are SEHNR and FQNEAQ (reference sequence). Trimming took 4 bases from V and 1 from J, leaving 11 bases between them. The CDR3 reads CASSSMTDSYEQYF. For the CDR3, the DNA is TGTGCCAGCAGCTCTATGACGGATTCCTACGAGCAGTACTTC.

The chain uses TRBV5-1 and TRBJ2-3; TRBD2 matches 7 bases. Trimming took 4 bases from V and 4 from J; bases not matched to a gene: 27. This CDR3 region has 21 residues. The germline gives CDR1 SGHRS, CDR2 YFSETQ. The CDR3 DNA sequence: TGCGCCAGCAGCCGTGTCGTAGGACTAGACCTACCACAGATACGCCCAGATACGCAGTATTTT. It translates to CASSRVVGLDLPQIRPDTQYF.

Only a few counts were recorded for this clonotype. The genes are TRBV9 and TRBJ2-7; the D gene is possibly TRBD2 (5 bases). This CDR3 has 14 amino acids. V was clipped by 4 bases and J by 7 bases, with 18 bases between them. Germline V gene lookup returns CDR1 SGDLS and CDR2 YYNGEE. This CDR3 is CASSSGGEEGEQYF. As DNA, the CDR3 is TGTGCCAGCAGCTCGGGTGGGGAAGAGGGAGAGCAGTACTTC.

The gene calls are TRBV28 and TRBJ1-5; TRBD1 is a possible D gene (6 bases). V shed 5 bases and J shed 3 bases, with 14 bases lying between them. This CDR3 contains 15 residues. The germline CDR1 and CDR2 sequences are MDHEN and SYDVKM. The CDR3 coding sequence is TGTGCCAGCAGTACCCTTGAGGGGGACAATCAGCCCCAGCATTTT. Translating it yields CASSTLEGDNQPQHF.

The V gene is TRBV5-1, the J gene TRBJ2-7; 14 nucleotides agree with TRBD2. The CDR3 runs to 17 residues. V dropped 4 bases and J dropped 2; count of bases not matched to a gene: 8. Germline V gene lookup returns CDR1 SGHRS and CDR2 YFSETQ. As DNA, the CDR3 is TGCGCCAGCAGCACGGGACTAGCGGGGGCCCACACCTACGAGCAGTACTTC. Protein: CASSTGLAGAHTYEQYF.

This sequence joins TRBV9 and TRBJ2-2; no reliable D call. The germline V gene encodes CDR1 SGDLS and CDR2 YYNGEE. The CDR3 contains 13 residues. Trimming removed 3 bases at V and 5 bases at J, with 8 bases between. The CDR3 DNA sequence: TGTGCCAGCAGCGGACAATATACCGGGGAGCTGTTTTTT. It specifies CASSGQYTGELFF.

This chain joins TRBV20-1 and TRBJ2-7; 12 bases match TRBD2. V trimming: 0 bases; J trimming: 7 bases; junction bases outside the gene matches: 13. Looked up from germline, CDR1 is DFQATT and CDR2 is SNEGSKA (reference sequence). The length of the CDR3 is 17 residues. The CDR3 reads CSARDPLLAGGPGEQYF. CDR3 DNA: TGCAGTGCTAGAGATCCCCTCCTAGCGGGAGGGCCAGGGGAGCAGTACTTC.

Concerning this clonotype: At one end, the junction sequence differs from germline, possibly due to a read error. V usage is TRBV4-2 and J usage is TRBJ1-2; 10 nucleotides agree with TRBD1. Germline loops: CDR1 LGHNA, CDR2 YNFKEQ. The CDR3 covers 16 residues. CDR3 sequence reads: CASSPYATGGYYGYTF. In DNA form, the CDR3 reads TGTGCCAGCAGCCCATATGCGACAGGGGGCTACTACGGCTACACCTTC.

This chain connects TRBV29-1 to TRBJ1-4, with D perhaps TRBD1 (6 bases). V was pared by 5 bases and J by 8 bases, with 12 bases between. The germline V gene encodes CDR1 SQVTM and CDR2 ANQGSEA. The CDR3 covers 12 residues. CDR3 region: CSVRTEQEKLFF. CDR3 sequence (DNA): TGCAGCGTTCGGACAGAACAGGAAAAACTGTTTTTT.

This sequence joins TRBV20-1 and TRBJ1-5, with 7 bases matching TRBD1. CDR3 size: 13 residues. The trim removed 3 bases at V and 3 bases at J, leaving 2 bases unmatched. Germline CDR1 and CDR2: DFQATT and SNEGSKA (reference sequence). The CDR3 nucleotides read TGCAGTGCTAGTAGGGGGCCCAATCAGCCCCAGCATTTT. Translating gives CSASRGPNQPQHF.

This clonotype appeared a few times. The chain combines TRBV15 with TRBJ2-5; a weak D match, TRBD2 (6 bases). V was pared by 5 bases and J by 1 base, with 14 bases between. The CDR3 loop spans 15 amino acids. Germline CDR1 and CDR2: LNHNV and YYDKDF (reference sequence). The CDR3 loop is CATSPSGLLQETQYF. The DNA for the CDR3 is TGTGCCACCAGCCCCTCGGGACTCCTCCAAGAGACCCAGTACTTC.

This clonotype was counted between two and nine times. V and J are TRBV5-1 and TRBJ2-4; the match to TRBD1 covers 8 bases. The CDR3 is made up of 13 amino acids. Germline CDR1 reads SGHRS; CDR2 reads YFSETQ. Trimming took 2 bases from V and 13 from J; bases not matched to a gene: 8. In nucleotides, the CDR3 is TGCGCCAGCAGCTTAGGGGGACAGGAGGAACAGTACTTC. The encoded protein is CASSLGGQEEQYF.

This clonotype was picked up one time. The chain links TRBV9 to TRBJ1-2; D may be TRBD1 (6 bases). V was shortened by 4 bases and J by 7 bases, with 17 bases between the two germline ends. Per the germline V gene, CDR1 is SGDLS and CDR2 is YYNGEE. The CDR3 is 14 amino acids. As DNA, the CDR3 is TGTGCCAGCAGCACCACCAGGACAGACACTGGCTACACCTTC. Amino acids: CASSTTRTDTGYTF.

The CDR3: CASSGGVSTEAFF. CDR3 coding DNA: TGTGCCAGCAGTGGAGGGGTTAGCACTGAAGCTTTCTTT. The chain carries TRBV25-1 and TRBJ1-1; the D gene is possibly TRBD1 (5 bases). This CDR3 spans 13 amino acids. V dropped 4 bases and J dropped 4 bases, with 10 bases sitting between them. Germline assignment: CDR1 MGHDK and CDR2 SYGVNS.

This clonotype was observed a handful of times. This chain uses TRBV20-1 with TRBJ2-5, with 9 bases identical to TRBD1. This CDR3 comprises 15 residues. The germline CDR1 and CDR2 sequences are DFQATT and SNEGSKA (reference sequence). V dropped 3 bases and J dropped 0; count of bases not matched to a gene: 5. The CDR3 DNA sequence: TGCAGTGCTAGCCCCGGACAGGGGTACCAAGAGACCCAGTACTTC. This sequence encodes CSASPGQGYQETQYF.

The CDR3 loop is CASSFTPAERSSSYNEQFF. The CDR3 region has the DNA TGTGCCAGCAGCTTCACACCAGCGGAGAGGTCGAGCTCCTACAATGAGCAGTTCTTC. This rearrangement joins TRBV11-1 to TRBJ2-1; tentatively, D is TRBD2 (5 bases). Trimming removed 3 bases at V and 0 bases at J, with 21 bases between. Looked up from germline, CDR1 is SGHAT and CDR2 is FQDESV (reference sequence). The CDR3 is made up of 19 amino acids. The complete variable domain, with remaining parts taken from reference TRBV11-1 and TRBJ2-1, reads EAEVAQSPRYKITEKSQAVAFWCDPISGHATLYWYRQILGQGPELLVQFQDESVVDDSQLPKDRFSAERLKGVDSTLKIQPAELGDSAMYLCASSFTPAERSSSYNEQFFGPGTRLTVL.

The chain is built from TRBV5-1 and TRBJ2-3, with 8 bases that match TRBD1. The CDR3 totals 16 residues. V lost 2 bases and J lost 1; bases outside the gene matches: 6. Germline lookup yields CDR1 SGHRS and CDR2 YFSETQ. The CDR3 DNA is TGCGCCAGCAGCTTACAATTGACAGGGGGCACAGATACGCAGTATTTT. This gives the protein CASSLQLTGGTDTQYF. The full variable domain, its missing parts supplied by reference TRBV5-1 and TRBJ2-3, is KAGVTQTPRYLIKTRGQQVTLSCSPISGHRSVSWYQQTPGQGLQFLFEYFSETQRNKGNFPGRFSGRQFSNSRSEMNVSTLELGDSALYLCASSLQLTGGTDTQYFGPGTRLTVL.